This section outlines one T cell receptor beta chain sequence together with its context. The germline gives CDR1 SGHVS, CDR2 FNYEAQ. CDR3 length: 16 residues. With 5 bases clipped from V and 5 bases from J, the junction kept 8 bases outside the gene matches. Sequenced by immunoSEQ multiplex PCR; TCRdb stores in-frame clones only, minus some. The table includes approximately 50,000 clones, approximately 82% detected once. This entry comes from a study of blood T cell repertoires in COVID-19. Study-wide background: T cells, B-cell-depleted T cells, or PBMCs provided the cDNA or gDNA that served as material.

This receptor was taken from a human donor in a cohort sampled during active COVID-19. The specimen sequenced was peripheral blood. The V gene is TRBV7-6, the J gene TRBJ2-3; 12 nucleotides match TRBD2. The CDR3 loop is CASSLRLAGAVDTQYF. The CDR3 DNA is TGTGCCAGCAGCCTCCGACTAGCGGGGGCAGTAGATACGCAGTATTTT.